This T cell receptor (beta chain) was profiled in a study of blood T cells in healthy people across ages. The germline gives CDR1 MDHEN, CDR2 SYDVKM. The V end was cut by 8 bases, the J end by 0 bases, with 13 bases between. This CDR3 comprises 15 residues. A second roughly 6 to 11 cycle PCR used barcoded and J-beta primers. Every cDNA molecule carried a tag from a template-switch adaptor bearing 12 random nucleotides. Each sample yielded at least 3 million CDR3-containing paired-end reads. In TCRdb, the 5' RACE reads were re-called with MiXCR into one record per CDR3 protein. There are around 580,000 distinct CDR3 sequences in the sample; 40% to 55% occur only once, and 20% to 25% lies in the top ten. This clonotype was detected a few times.

Sequenced sample: blood. The chain uses TRBV28 and TRBJ2-2; TRBD2 is a possible D gene (7 bases). The receptor was isolated from a man older than 75 in good health. CDR3 amino acids: CASGRGATNTGELFF. CDR3 nucleotide sequence: TGTGCCAGCGGCCGGGGGGCTACGAACACCGGGGAGCTGTTTTTT.